A single T cell receptor (beta chain) is shown here with its context. The target antigen is unknown. Use of 60 Vbeta and 13 Jbeta primers characterized the PCR. Data came from immunoSEQ multiplex PCR; TCRdb stores just in-frame clones and leaves some out. Found here are roughly 180,000 clones, approximately 77% of them singletons; the top ten hold around 2.5%. The sample belongs to a study of cytomegalovirus exposure and HLA in healthy donors. Study-wide results and limits: It was in a later analysis that TCR association rates were seen to vary by HLA locus, highest for DRB1 and lowest for HLA-C.

Looked up from germline, CDR1 is MNHNY and CDR2 is SVGAGI (reference sequence). The CDR3 runs 12 residues. V lost 6 bases and J 6 bases, leaving 9 bases between the germline ends. This clonotype was obtained from a female donor in good health and CMV-seronegative. The chain links TRBV6-6 to TRBJ1-5; D possibly corresponds to TRBD1 (5 bases). The specimen was PBMCs. The CDR3 bases are TGTGCCAGCAGCGATACAGGTCAGCCCCAGCATTTT. The encoded protein is CASSDTGQPQHF.